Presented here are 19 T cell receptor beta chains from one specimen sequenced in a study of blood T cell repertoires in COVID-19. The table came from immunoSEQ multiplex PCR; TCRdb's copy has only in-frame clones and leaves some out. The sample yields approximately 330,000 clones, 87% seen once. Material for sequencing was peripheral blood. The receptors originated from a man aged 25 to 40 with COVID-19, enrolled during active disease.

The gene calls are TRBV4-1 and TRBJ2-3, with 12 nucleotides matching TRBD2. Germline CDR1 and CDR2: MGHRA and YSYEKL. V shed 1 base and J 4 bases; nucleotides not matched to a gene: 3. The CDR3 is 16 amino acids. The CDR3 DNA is TGCGCCAGCAGCCAAGGGGCTAGCGGGGGGGCAGATACGCAGTATTTT. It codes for CASSQGASGGADTQYF.

The CDR3 nucleotides read TGTGCCAGCACCGGGACAGGGGGGGGTTACGGACTAGCGGGCTACGAGCAGTACTTC. Translating it yields CASTGTGGGYGLAGYEQYF. The V call is TRBV28, the J call TRBJ2-7; D may correspond to TRBD1 or TRBD2 (11 bases each). The CDR3 runs to 19 residues. The V end lost 7 bases, the J end lost 3 bases, and 31 bases lay between the germline ends. Germline assignment: CDR1 MDHEN and CDR2 SYDVKM.

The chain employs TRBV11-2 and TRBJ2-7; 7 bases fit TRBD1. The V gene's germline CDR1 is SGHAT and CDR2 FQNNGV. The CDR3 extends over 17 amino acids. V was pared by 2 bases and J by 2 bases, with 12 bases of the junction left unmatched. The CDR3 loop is CASSLSRTGGLAYEQYF. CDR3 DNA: TGTGCCAGCAGCTTAAGCCGGACAGGCGGGTTAGCCTACGAGCAGTACTTC.

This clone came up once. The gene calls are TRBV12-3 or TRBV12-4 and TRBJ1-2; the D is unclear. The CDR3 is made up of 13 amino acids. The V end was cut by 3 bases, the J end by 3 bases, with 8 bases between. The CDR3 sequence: CASSFGRDYGYTF. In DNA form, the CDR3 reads TGTGCCAGCAGTTTTGGCCGTGACTATGGCTACACCTTC.

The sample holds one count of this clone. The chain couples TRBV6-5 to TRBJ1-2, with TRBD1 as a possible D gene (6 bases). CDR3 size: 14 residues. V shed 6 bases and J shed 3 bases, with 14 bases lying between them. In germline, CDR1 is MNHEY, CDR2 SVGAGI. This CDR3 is CASRSGGDDYGYTF. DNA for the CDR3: TGTGCCAGCAGGTCGGGGGGCGACGACTATGGCTACACCTTC.

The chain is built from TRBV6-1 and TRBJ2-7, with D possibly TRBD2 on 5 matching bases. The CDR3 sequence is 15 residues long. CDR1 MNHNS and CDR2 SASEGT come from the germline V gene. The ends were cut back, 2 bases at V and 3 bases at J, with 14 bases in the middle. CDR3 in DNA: TGTGCCAGCAGTGAATGGCCGGGGAAAGGCTACGAGCAGTACTTC. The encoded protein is CASSEWPGKGYEQYF.

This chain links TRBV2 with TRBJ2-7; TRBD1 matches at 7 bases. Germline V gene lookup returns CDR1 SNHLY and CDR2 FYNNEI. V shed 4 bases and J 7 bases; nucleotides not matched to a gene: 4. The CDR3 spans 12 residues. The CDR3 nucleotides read TGTGCCAGCAGTGGGACAGGAAGGGAGCAGTACTTC. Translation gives CASSGTGREQYF.

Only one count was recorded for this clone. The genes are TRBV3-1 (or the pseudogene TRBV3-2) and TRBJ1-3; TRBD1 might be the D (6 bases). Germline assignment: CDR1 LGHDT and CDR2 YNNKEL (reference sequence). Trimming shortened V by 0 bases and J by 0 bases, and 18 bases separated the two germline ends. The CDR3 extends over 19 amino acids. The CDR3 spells CASSQEIRAGAISGNTIYF. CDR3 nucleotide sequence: TGTGCCAGCAGCCAAGAAATAAGGGCAGGGGCTATCTCTGGAAACACCATATATTTT.

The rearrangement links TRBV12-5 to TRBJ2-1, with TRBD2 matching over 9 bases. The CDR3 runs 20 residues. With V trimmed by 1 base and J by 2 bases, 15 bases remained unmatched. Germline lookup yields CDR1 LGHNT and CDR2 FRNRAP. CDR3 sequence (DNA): TGTGCTAGTGGTTTGGGTTCAGTGACTAGCGGCCGAGTAACCTACAATGAGCAGTTCTTC. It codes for CASGLGSVTSGRVTYNEQFF.

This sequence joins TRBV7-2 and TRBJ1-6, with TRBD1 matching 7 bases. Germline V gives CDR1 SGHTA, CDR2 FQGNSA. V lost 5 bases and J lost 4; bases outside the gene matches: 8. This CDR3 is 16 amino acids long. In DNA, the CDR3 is TGTGCCAGCAGCCCCCGGCAGGGGGGATATAATTCACCCCTCCACTTT. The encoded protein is CASSPRQGGYNSPLHF.

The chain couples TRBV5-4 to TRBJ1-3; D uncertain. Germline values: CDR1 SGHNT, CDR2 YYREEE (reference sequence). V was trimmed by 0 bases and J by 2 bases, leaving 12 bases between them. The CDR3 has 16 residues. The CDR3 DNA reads TGTGCCAGCAGCTTGGCCACGGGTGTACCTGGAAACACCATATATTTT. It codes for CASSLATGVPGNTIYF.

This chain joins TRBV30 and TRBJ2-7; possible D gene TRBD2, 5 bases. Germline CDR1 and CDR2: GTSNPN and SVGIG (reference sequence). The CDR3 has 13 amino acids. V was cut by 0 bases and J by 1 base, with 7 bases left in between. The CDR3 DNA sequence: TGTGCCTGGAGTGTGGAGGTGTCCTACGAGCAGTACTTC. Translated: CAWSVEVSYEQYF.

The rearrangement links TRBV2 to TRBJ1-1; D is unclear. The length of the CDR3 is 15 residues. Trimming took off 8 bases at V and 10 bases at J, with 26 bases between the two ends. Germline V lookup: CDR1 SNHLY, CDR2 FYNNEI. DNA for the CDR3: TGTGCCAGCGGTAGGGAGCCTCCGTCTATTAGATCAGCTTTCTTT. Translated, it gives CASGREPPSIRSAFF.

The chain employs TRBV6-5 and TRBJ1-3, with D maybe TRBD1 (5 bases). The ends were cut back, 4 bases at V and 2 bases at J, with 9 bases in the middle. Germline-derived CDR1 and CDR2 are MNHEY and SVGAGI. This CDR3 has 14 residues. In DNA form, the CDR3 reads TGTGCCAGCAGTTCCCAGGGTCCTGGAAACACCATATATTTT. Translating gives CASSSQGPGNTIYF.

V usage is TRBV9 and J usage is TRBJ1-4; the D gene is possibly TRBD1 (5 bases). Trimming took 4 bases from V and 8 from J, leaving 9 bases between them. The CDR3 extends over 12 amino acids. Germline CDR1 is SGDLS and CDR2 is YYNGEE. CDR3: CASSSGREKLFF. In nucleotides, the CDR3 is TGTGCCAGCAGCTCAGGGAGGGAAAAACTGTTTTTT.

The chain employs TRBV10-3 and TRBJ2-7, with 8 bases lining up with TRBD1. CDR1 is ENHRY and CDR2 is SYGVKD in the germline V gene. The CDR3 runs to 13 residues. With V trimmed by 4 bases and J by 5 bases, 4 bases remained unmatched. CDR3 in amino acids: CAISGQGSDEQYF. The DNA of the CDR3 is TGTGCCATCAGTGGACAGGGGTCCGACGAGCAGTACTTC.

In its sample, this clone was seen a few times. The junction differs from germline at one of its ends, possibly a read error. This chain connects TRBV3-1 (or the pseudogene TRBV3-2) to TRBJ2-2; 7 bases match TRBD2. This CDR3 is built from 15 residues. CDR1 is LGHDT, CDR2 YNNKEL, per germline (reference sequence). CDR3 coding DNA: TGTGCCAGCAGCCCCTTGGGAGGGAACGCCGGGGAGCTGTTTTTT. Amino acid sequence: CASSPLGGNAGELFF.

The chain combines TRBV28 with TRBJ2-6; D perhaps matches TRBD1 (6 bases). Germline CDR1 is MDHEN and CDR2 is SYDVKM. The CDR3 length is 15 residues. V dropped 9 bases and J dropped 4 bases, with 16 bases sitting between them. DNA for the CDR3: TGTGCCAGTTCTGTGGGGGCTTGGGGGGCCAACGTCCTGACTTTC. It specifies CASSVGAWGANVLTF.

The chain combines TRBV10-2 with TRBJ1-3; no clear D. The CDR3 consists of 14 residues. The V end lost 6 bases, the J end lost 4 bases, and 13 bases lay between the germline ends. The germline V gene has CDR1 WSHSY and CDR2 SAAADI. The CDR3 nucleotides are TGCGCCAGCAGCGGAGGAATTGCCGGAAACACCATATATTTT. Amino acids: CASSGGIAGNTIYF.